One sample yielded the 2 T cell receptor beta chains listed below, sequenced in a study of PD-L1 blockade in urothelial cancer. Specified time point: peripheral blood 6 weeks after treatment start. Profiling relied on immunoSEQ multiplex PCR, and the TCRdb table lists in-frame clones only, not all of them. Found here are about 76,000 clones, approximately 90% of them singletons; the top ten hold around 0.9%. The sequencing here drew on PBMCs, taken around atezolizumab (anti-PD-L1) treatment. These TCRs come from a woman at least 80 years old with urothelial cancer.

This chain joins TRBV18 and TRBJ1-1; 7 nucleotides match TRBD1. This CDR3 has 17 amino acids. Germline trimming cut 6 bases from V and 1 base from J; bases unmatched to any gene: 14. CDR1 KGHSH and CDR2 LQKENI come from the germline V gene. CDR3 residues: CASSGYDRVGENTEAFF. DNA of the CDR3: TGTGCCAGCTCCGGATATGACAGGGTTGGAGAGAACACTGAAGCTTTCTTT.

This clone occurred a few times. V gene TRBV27 combines with J gene TRBJ1-2; D is unresolved. Germline V gene data show CDR1 as MNHEY and CDR2 as SMNVEV (reference sequence). This CDR3 has 13 amino acids. V lost 5 bases to trimming and J lost 5 bases, with 12 bases between them. The CDR3 loop reads CASSITGGYGYTF. CDR3 nucleotide sequence: TGTGCCAGCAGTATCACGGGAGGGTATGGCTACACCTTC.